A few counts support the clone carrying this TCR beta chain. V lost 1 base and J lost 3; bases outside the gene matches: 3. Germline V gives CDR1 SGHRS, CDR2 YFSETQ. The CDR3 is 14 amino acids. cDNA synthesis used the whole RNA isolate, giving expressed TCRB sequences. Repertoires were generated with immunoSEQ multiplex PCR, while TCRdb's copy carries only in-frame clones and drops some. The sample has under 550,000 clones; 10% to 12% are singletons. The data derive from a study of beta chain features in type 1 diabetes. Source material: naive CD4+ T cells from blood. This receptor was obtained from a woman under 30 in good health. The chain combines TRBV5-1 with TRBJ1-1, with 7 bases matching TRBD1. The CDR3 sequence: CASSLSGTDTEAFF. The CDR3 nucleotides read TGCGCCAGCAGCTTGTCCGGGACAGACACTGAAGCTTTCTTT.